This entry lists 9 T cell receptor beta chains sequenced from one sample in a study of T cells in Graves' hyperthyroidism and ophthalmopathy. RNA transcripts served as the template for amplifying TCR beta CDR3 regions. The study used the HTBI primer set for a first-round RT-PCR of the TCR CDR3. TCRdb reanalysed the multiplex PCR reads using MiXCR and keeps one entry per CDR3 protein. Among roughly 380,000 distinct CDR3 sequences listed, more than 11% were seen once. The sample comprised blood. The origin of the receptors is a woman aged 60 to 75 with Graves' hyperthyroidism.

This sequence joins TRBV20-1 and TRBJ2-1; 9 nucleotides agree with TRBD2. Germline loops: CDR1 DFQATT, CDR2 SNEGSKA (reference sequence). CDR3 length: 14 residues. With V trimmed by 2 bases and J by 5 bases, 4 bases remained unmatched. The CDR3 spells CSARPSSGNNEQFF. The CDR3 bases are TGCAGTGCTAGACCTTCTAGCGGGAACAATGAGCAGTTCTTC.

This clonotype was seen a few times. A read error may explain this, as a much larger clone is one base away. The genes are TRBV10-2 and TRBJ2-3; maybe TRBD2 (6 bases). Per the germline V gene, CDR1 is WSHSY and CDR2 is SAAADI. V lost 6 bases, J lost 4 bases, and 23 bases lay in between. The CDR3 consists of 17 residues. CDR3 amino acids: CASSPTGGIVRADTQYF. CDR3 nucleotide sequence: TGCGCCAGCAGCCCTACTGGCGGGATCGTGAGGGCAGATACGCAGTATTTT.

This clonotype was seen a single time. The chain carries TRBV19 and TRBJ2-1; D might be TRBD2 (5 bases). Germline V CDR1 and CDR2: LNHDA, SQIVND (reference sequence). The CDR3 has 14 residues. Trimming left V 7 bases short and J 0 bases short, with 10 bases between. The CDR3 DNA sequence: TGTGCCAGTACCATTGGGAGCTCCTACAATGAGCAGTTCTTC. Translating gives CASTIGSSYNEQFF.

This clonotype was found many times. CDR3 in DNA: TGTGCCAGCTCACCCCCGACAGGGGGAAAACTGTTTTTT. This translates into CASSPPTGGKLFF. The chain carries TRBV18 and TRBJ1-4; 9 nucleotides agree with TRBD1. With V trimmed by 3 bases and J by 10 bases, 3 bases remained unmatched. This CDR3 spans 13 amino acids. Germline V gives CDR1 KGHSH, CDR2 LQKENI.

This clonotype came up many times. V and J are TRBV11-3 and TRBJ2-5; the D gene is possibly TRBD2 (5 bases). Between the trimmed V and J ends, which lost 5 bases and 1 base, there was a span of 17 bases. The CDR3 has 16 amino acids. CDR1 is SGHNT, CDR2 YENEEA, per germline. The CDR3 here is CASSRVGRTSQETQYF. Written as DNA, the CDR3 is TGTGCCAGCAGCAGGGTTGGGCGGACTTCCCAAGAGACCCAGTACTTC. Looking up the rest from reference TRBV11-3 and TRBJ2-5 gives the full variable domain: EAGVVQSPRYKIIEKKQPVAFWCNPISGHNTLYWYLQNLGQGPELLIRYENEEAVDDSQLPKDRFSAERLKGVDSTLKIQPAELGDSAVYLCASSRVGRTSQETQYFGPGTRLLVL.

The V call is TRBV19, the J call TRBJ1-5, with D possibly matching TRBD1 (6 bases). Looked up from germline, CDR1 is LNHDA and CDR2 is SQIVND (reference sequence). Trimming stripped 2 bases from V and 0 bases from J, with 8 bases between. There are 15 residues in the CDR3. The CDR3 reads CASSINRDSNQPQHF. The CDR3, as DNA: TGTGCCAGTAGTATAAACAGGGATAGCAATCAGCCCCAGCATTTT.

This CDR3 reads CASSPSSGFKNIQYF. DNA of the CDR3: TGTGCCAGCAGCCCATCATCAGGTTTCAAAAACATTCAGTACTTC. This rearrangement joins TRBV3-1 to TRBJ2-4; D not resolved. This CDR3 has 15 amino acids. Germline V gives CDR1 LGHDT, CDR2 YNNKEL (reference sequence). Trimming took off 4 bases at V and 3 bases at J, with 13 bases between the two ends.

This chain uses TRBV5-5 with TRBJ2-3; 9 bases line up with TRBD1. V lost 0 bases and J lost 2; bases outside the gene matches: 7. There are 17 residues in the CDR3. CDR1 is SGHKS and CDR2 is YYEKEE in the germline V gene (reference sequence). CDR3 bases: TGTGCCAGCAGCTTGGAGGGACAGGGCGGACCCACAGATACGCAGTATTTT. Amino acid sequence: CASSLEGQGGPTDTQYF.

This chain connects TRBV11-3 to TRBJ2-1, with 15 bases aligning to TRBD2. Germline CDR1 is SGHNT and CDR2 is YENEEA. The CDR3 extends over 17 amino acids. The V gene end was trimmed by 3 bases and the J gene end by 4 bases; junction bases not matched to a gene: 4. The CDR3 region has the DNA TGTGCCAGCAGCTTGGGACTAGCGGGAGGCCATTACAATGAGCAGTTCTTC. The encoded protein is CASSLGLAGGHYNEQFF.